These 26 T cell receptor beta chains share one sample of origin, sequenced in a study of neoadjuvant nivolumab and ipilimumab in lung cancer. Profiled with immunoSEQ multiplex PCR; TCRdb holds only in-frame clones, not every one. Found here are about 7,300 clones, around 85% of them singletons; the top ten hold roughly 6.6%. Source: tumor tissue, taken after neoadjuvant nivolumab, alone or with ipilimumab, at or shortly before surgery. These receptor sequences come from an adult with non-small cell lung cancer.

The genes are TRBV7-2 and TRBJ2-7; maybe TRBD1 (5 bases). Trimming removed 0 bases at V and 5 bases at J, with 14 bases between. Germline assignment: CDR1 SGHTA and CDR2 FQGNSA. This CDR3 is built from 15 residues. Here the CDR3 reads CASSLASGRANEQYF. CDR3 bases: TGTGCCAGCAGCTTAGCGTCGGGCAGGGCCAACGAGCAGTACTTC.

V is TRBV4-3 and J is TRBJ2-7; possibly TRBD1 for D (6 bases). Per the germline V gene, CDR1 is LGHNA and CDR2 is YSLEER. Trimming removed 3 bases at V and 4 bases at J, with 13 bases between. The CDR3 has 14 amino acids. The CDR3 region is CASSQQGGRYEQYF. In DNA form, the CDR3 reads TGCGCCAGCAGCCAGCAAGGGGGTAGATACGAGCAGTACTTC.

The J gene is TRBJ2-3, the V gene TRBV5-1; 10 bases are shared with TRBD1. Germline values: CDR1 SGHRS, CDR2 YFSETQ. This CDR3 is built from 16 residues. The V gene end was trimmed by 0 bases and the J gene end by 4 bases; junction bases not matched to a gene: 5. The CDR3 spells CASSLDLGTGADTQYF. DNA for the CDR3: TGCGCCAGCAGCTTGGACTTAGGGACAGGGGCAGATACGCAGTATTTT.

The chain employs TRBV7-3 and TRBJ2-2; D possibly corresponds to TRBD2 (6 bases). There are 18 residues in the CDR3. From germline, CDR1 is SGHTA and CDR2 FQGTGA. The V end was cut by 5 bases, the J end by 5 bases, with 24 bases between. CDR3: CASSPKASARGGTGELFF. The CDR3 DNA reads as TGTGCCAGCAGCCCCAAAGCATCGGCTAGGGGAGGAACCGGGGAGCTGTTTTTT. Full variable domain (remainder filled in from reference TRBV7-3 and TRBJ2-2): GAGVSQTPSNKVTEKGKYVELRCDPISGHTALYWYRQSLGQGPEFLIYFQGTGAADDSGLPNDRFFAVRPEGSVSTLKIQRTERGDSAVYLCASSPKASARGGTGELFFGEGSRLTVL.

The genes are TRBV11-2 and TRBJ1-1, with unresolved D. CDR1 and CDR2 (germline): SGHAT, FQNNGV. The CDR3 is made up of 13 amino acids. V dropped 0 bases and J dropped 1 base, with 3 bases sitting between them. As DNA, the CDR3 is TGTGCCAGCAGCTTAGATCGGAACACTGAAGCTTTCTTT. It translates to CASSLDRNTEAFF.

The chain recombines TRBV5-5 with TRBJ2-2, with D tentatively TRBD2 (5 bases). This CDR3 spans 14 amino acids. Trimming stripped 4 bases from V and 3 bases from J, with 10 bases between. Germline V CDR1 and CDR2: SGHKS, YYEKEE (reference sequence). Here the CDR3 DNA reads TGTGCCAGCAGCCCACTCGGGGACACCGGGGAGCTGTTTTTT. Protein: CASSPLGDTGELFF.

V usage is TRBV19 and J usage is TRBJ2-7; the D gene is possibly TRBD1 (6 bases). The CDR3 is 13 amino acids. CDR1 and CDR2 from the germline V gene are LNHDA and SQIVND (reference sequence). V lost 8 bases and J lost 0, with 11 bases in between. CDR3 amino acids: CASRGQSSYEQYF. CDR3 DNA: TGTGCCAGTCGAGGACAGAGCTCCTACGAGCAGTACTTC.

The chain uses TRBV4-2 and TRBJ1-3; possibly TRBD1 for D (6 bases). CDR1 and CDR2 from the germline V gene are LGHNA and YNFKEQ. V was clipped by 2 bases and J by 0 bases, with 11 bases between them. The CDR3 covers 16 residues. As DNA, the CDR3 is TGTGCCAGCAGCCAAAACACAGGGAACTCTGGAAACACCATATATTTT. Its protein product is CASSQNTGNSGNTIYF.

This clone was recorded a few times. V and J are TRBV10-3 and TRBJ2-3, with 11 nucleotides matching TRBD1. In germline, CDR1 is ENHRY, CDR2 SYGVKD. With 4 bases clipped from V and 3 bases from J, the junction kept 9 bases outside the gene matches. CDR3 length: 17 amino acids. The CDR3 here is CAISARRDRGWTDTQYF. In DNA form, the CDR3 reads TGTGCCATCAGTGCTCGTCGGGACAGGGGGTGGACAGATACGCAGTATTTT.

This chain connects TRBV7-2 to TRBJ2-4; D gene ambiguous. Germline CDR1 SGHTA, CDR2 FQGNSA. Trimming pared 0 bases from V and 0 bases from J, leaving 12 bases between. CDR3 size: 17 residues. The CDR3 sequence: CASSLAFDGVAKNIQYF. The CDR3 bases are TGTGCCAGCAGCTTAGCATTTGACGGCGTAGCCAAAAACATTCAGTACTTC. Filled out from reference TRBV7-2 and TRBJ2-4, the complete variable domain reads GAGVSQSPSNKVTEKGKDVELRCDPISGHTALYWYRQSLGQGLEFLIYFQGNSAPDKSGLPSDRFSAERTGGSVSTLTIQRTQQEDSAVYLCASSLAFDGVAKNIQYFGAGTRLSVL.

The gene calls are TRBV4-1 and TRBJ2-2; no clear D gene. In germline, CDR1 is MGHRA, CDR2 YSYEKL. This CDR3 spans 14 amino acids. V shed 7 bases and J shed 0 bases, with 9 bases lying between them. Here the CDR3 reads CASTSAPNTGELFF. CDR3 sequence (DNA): TGCGCCAGCACAAGTGCGCCGAACACCGGGGAGCTGTTTTTT.

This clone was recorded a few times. The CDR3 loop reads CASTPTSGVLTGELFF. DNA for the CDR3: TGTGCCAGCACCCCGACTAGCGGGGTTCTCACCGGGGAGCTGTTTTTT. The chain links TRBV5-6 to TRBJ2-2; the match to TRBD2 covers 11 bases. V shed 6 bases, J shed 4 bases, and the junction held 8 bases outside the gene matches. The CDR3 has 16 amino acids. CDR1 is SGHDT, CDR2 YYEEEE, per germline.

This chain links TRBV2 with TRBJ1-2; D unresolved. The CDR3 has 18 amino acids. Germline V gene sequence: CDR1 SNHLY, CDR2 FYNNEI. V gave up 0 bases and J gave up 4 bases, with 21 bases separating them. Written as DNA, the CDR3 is TGTGCCAGCAGTGAAGCGCTTTTGGTGGTACTGGAAGGCTATGGCTACACCTTC. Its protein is CASSEALLVVLEGYGYTF.

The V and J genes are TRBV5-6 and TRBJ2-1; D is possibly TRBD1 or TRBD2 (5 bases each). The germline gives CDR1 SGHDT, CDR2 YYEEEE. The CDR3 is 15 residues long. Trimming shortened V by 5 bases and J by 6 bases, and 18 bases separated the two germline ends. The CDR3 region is CASSSPGRRGNEQFF. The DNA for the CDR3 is TGTGCCAGCAGTTCACCGGGACGTCGAGGCAATGAGCAGTTCTTC.

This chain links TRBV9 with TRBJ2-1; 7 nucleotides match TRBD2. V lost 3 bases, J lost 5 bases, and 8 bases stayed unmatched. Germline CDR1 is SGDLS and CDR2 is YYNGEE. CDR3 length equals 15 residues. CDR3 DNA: TGTGCCAGCAGCGCCGGTGGGACTACCCACAATGAGCAGTTCTTC. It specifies CASSAGGTTHNEQFF.

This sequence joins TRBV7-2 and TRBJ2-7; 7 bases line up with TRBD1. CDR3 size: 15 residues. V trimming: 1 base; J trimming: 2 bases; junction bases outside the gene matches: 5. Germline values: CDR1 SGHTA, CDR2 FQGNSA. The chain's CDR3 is CASSLGGQSAYEQYF. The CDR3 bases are TGTGCCAGCAGCTTAGGGGGACAGTCAGCCTACGAGCAGTACTTC.

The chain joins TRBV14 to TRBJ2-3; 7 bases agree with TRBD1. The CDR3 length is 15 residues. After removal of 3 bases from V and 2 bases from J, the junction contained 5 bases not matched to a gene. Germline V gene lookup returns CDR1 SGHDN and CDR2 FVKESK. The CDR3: CASSHGQAYTDTQYF. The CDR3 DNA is TGTGCCAGCAGCCACGGACAGGCGTACACAGATACGCAGTATTTT. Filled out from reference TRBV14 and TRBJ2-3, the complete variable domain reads EAGVTQFPSHSVIEKGQTVTLRCDPISGHDNLYWYRRVMGKEIKFLLHFVKESKQDESGMPNNRFLAERTGGTYSTLKVQPAELEDSGVYFCASSHGQAYTDTQYFGPGTRLTVL.

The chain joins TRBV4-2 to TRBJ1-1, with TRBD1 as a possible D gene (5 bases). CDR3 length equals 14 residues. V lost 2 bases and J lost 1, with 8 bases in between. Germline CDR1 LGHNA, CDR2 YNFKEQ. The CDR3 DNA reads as TGTGCCAGCAGCCAACCGCAGGGGAACACTGAAGCTTTCTTT. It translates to CASSQPQGNTEAFF.

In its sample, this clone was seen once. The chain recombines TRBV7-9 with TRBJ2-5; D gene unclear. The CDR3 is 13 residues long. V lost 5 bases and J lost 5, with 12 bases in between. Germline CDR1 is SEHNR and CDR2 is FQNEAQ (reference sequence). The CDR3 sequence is CASSPEYGETQYF. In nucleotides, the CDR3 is TGTGCCAGCAGCCCGGAATACGGGGAGACCCAGTACTTC.

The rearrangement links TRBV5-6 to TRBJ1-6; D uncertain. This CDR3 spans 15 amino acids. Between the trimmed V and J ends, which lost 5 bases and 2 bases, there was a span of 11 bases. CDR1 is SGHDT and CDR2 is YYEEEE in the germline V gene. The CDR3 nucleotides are TGTGCCAGCAGGCGGGGAGTCGCCTATAATTCACCCCTCCACTTT. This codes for CASRRGVAYNSPLHF. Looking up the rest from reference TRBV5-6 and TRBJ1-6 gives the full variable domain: DAGVTQSPTHLIKTRGQQVTLRCSPKSGHDTVSWYQQALGQGPQFIFQYYEEEERQRGNFPDRFSGHQFPNYSSELNVNALLLGDSALYLCASRRGVAYNSPLHFGNGTRLTVT.

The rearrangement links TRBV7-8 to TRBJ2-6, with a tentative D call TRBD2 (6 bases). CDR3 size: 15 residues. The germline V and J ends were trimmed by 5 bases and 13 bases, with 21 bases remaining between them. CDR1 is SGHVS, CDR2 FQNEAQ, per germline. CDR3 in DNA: TGTGCCAGCAGCGTAATCACCGGGGCTCGGGAGGTCCTGACTTTC. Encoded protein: CASSVITGAREVLTF.

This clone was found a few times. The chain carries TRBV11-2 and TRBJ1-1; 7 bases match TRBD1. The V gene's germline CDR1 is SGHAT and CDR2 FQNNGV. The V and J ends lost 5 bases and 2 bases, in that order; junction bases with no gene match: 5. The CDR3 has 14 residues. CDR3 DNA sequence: TGTGCCAGCAGCATCAACAGGGGTAACACTGAAGCTTTCTTT. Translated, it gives CASSINRGNTEAFF.

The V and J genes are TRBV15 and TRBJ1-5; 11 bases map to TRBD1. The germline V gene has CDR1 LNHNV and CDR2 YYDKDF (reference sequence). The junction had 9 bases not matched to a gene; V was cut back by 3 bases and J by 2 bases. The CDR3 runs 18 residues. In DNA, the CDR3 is TGTGCCACCAGCAGTAGTAGGACAGGGGGCTATGGCAATCAGCCCCAGCATTTT. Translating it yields CATSSSRTGGYGNQPQHF.

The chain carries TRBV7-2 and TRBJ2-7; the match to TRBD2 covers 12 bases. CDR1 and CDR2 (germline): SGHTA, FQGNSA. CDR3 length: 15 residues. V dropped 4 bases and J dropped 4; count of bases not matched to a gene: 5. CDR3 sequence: CASSWTSGAKYEQYF. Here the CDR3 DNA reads TGTGCCAGCAGCTGGACTAGCGGGGCCAAATACGAGCAGTACTTC.

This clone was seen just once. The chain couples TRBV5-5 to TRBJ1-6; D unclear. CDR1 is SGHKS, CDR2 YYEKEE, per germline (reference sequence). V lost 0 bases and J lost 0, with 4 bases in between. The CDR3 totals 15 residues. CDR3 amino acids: CASSLGSSYNSPLHF. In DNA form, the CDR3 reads TGTGCCAGCAGCTTGGGGTCCTCCTATAATTCACCCCTCCACTTT.

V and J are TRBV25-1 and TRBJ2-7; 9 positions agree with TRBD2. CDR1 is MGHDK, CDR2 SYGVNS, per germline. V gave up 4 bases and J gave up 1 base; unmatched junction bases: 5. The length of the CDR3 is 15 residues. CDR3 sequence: CASSVAGGGSYEQYF. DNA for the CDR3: TGTGCCAGCAGTGTCGCGGGGGGGGGATCCTACGAGCAGTACTTC.